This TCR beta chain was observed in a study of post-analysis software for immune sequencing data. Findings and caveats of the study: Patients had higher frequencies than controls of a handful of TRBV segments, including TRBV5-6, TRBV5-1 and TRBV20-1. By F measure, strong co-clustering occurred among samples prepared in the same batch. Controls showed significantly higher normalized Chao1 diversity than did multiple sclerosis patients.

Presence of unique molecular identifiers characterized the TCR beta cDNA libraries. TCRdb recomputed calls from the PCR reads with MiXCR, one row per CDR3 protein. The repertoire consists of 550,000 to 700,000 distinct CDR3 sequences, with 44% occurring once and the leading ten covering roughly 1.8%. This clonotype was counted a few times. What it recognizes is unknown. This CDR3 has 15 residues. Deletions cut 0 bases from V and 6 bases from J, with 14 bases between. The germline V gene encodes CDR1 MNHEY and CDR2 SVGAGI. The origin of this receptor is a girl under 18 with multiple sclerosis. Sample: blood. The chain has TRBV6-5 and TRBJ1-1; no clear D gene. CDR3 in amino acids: CASSYSPKGKAEAFF. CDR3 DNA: TGTGCCAGCAGTTACTCCCCGAAGGGAAAGGCTGAAGCTTTCTTT.